A single T cell receptor (beta chain) is shown here with its context. Antigen: not known. This record belongs to a study of shared clonotypes between healthy human individuals. General observations from the study: Relative to memory subsets, naive subsets generally showed larger estimated richness.

At deep level, the assay was performed. Clones were read by immunoSEQ multiplex PCR, and TCRdb kept only the in-frame ones, dropping some. The data show around 2.1 million clones, roughly 95% seen once. With 6 bases clipped from V and 5 bases from J, the junction kept 4 bases outside the gene matches. CDR1 is WSHSY and CDR2 is SAAADI in the germline V gene. CDR3 length equals 14 residues. The TCR comes from a young man in good health. Sequencing was performed on naive CD4+ T cells sorted from blood. Noted subset: CD45RA+ positively selected. The gene calls are TRBV10-2 and TRBJ1-5; 10 bases line up with TRBD1. The CDR3, as DNA: TGCGCCAGCAGGGCCGGGACAGGGGATCAGCCCCAGCATTTT. Translating it yields CASRAGTGDQPQHF.